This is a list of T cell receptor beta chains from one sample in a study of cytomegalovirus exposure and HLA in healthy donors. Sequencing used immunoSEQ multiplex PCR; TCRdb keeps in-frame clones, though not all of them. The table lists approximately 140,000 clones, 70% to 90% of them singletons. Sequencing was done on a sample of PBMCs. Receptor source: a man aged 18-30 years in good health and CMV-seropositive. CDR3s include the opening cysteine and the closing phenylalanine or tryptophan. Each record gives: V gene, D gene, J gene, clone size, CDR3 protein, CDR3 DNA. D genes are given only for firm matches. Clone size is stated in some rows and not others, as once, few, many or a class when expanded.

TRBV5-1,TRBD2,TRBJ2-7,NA,CASRPSGTSGGPEQYF,TGCGCCAGCAGACCCTCCGGGACTAGCGGGGGGCCCGAGCAGTACTTC
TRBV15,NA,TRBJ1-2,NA,CATSPFREGLWPGYTF,TGTGCCACCAGTCCGTTTCGGGAGGGTCTCTGGCCTGGCTACACCTTC
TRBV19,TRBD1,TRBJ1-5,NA,CASSPLTGNQPQHF,TGTGCCAGTAGTCCACTGACAGGGAATCAGCCCCAGCATTTT
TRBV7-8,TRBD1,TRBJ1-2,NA,CASSAQTGASWGYTF,TGTGCCAGCAGCGCCCAAACAGGGGCCTCATGGGGCTACACCTTC
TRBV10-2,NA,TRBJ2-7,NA,CASSEVPQAESSYEQYF,TGCGCCAGCAGTGAAGTTCCGCAGGCCGAGAGCTCCTACGAGCAGTACTTC
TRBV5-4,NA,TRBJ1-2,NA,CASSVDTSYGYTF,TGTGCCAGCAGCGTAGACACGAGCTATGGCTACACCTTC
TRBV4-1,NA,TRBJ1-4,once,CASSQTEVLNEKLFF,TGCGCCAGCAGCCAGACCGAGGTCCTTAATGAAAAACTGTTTTTT
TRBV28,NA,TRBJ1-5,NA,CASSLDSYNQPQHF,TGTGCCAGCAGCCTTGACAGTTACAATCAGCCCCAGCATTTT
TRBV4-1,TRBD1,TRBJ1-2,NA,CASSPRQGAFGDGYTF,TGCGCCAGCAGCCCCCGACAGGGGGCCTTCGGGGACGGCTACACCTTC
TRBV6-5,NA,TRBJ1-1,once,CASSYRGGRLNTEAFF,TGTGCCAGCAGTTACCGCGGGGGGCGGCTGAACACTGAAGCTTTCTTT
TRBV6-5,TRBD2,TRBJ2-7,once,CASSYLGLADEQYF,TGTGCCAGCAGTTACCTCGGACTAGCGGACGAGCAGTACTTC
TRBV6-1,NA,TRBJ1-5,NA,CASSGLQVKWGNQPQHF,TGTGCCAGCAGTGGATTACAGGTGAAGTGGGGCAATCAGCCCCAGCATTTT
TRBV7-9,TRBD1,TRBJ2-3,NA,CASSLGQIRTDTQYF,TGTGCCAGCAGCTTGGGACAGATACGCACAGATACGCAGTATTTT